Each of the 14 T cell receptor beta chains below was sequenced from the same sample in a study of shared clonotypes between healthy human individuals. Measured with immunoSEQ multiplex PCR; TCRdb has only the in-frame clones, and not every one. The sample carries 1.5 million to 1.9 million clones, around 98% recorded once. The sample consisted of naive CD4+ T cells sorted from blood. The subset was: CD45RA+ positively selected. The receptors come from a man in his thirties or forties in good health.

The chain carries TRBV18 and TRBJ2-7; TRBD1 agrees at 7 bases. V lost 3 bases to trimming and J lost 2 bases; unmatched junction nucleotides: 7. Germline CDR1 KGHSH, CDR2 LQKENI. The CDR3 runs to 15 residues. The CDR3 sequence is CASSPRDRPTYEQYF. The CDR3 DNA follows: TGTGCCAGCTCACCCCGGGACAGACCAACCTACGAGCAGTACTTC. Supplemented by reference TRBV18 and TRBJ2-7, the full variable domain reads NAGVMQNPRHLVRRRGQEARLRCSPMKGHSHVYWYRQLPEEGLKFMVYLQKENIIDESGMPKERFSAEFPKEGPSILRIQQVVRGDSAAYFCASSPRDRPTYEQYFGPGTRLTVT.

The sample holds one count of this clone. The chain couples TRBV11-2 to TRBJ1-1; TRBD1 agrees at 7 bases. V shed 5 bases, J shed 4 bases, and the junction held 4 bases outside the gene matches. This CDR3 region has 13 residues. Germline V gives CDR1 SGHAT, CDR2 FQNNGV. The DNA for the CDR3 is TGTGCCAGCAGCGATTACAGGGGCACTGAAGCTTTCTTT. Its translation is CASSDYRGTEAFF. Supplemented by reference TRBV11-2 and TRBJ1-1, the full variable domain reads EAGVAQSPRYKIIEKRQSVAFWCNPISGHATLYWYQQILGQGPKLLIQFQNNGVVDDSQLPKDRFSAERLKGVDSTLKIQPAKLEDSAVYLCASSDYRGTEAFFGQGTRLTVV.

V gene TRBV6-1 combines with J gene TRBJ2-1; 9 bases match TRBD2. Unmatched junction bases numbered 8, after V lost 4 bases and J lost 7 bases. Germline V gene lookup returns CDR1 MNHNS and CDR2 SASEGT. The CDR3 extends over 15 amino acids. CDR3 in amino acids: CASSGFSGSWNEQFF. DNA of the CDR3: TGTGCCAGCAGTGGATTTAGCGGGAGTTGGAATGAGCAGTTCTTC.

The chain's CDR3 is CASTGGIPYEQYF. The CDR3 coding sequence is TGTGCCAGCACTGGGGGCATCCCCTACGAGCAGTACTTC. The rearrangement links TRBV28 to TRBJ2-7; TRBD1 might be the D (6 bases). The germline gives CDR1 MDHEN, CDR2 SYDVKM. V gave up 7 bases and J gave up 2 bases, with 12 bases separating them. This CDR3 spans 13 amino acids.

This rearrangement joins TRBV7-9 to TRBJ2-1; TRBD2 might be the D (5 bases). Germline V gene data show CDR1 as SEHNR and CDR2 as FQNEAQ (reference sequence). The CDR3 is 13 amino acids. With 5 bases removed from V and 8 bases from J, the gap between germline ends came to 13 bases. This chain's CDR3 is CASSRYLADEQFF. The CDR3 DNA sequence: TGTGCCAGCAGCCGGTACCTAGCCGATGAGCAGTTCTTC.

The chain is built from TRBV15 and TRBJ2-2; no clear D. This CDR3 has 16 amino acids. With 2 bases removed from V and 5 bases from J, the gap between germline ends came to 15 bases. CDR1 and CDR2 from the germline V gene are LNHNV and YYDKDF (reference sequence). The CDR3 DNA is TGTGCCACCAGCAGACAATTGCTTAGTTCGACCGGGGAGCTGTTTTTT. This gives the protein CATSRQLLSSTGELFF.

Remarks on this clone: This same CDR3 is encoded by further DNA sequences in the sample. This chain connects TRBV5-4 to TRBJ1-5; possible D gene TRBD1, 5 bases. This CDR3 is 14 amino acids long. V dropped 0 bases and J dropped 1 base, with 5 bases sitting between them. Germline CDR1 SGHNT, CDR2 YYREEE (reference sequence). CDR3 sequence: CASSLGGSNQPQHF. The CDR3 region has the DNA TGTGCCAGCAGCTTGGGGGGGAGCAATCAGCCCCAGCATTTT.

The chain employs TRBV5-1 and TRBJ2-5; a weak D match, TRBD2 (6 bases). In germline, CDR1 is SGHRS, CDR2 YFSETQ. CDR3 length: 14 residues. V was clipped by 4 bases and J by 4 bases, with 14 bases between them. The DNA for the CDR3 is TGCGCCAGCAGCCCGTCTGTGGGGGGAGAGACCCAGTACTTC. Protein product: CASSPSVGGETQYF.

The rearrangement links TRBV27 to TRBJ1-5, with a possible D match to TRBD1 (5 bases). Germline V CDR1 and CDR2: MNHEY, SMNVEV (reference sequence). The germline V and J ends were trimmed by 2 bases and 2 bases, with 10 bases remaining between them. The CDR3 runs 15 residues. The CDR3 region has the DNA TGTGCCAGCAGTTTACGGGGGAGAGGCAATCAGCCCCAGCATTTT. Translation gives CASSLRGRGNQPQHF.

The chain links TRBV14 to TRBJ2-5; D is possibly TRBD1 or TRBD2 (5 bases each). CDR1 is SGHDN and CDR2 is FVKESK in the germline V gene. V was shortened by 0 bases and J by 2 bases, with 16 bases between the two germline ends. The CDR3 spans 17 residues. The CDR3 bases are TGTGCCAGCAGCCAAGACCGGTGGGGGACCATTCAAGAGACCCAGTACTTC. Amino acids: CASSQDRWGTIQETQYF.

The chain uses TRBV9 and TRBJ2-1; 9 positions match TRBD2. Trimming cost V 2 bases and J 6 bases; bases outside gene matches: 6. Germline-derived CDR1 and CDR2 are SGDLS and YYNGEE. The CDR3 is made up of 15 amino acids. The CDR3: CASSVPNSGSNEQFF. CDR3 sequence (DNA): TGTGCCAGCAGCGTCCCCAATAGCGGGAGCAATGAGCAGTTCTTC.

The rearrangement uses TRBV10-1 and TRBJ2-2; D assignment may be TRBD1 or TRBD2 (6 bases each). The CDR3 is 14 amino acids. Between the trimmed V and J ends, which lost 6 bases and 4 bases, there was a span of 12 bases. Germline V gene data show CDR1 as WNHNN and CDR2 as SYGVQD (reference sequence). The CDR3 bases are TGCGCCAGCAGCATCGGGGGCGGCACCGGGGAGCTGTTTTTT. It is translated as CASSIGGGTGELFF.

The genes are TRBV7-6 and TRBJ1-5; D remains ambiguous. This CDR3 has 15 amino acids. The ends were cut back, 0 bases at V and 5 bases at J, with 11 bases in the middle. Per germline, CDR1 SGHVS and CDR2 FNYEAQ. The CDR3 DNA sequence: TGTGCCAGCAGCTTAGCGGCGGGAGAGTATCAGCCCCAGCATTTT. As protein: CASSLAAGEYQPQHF.

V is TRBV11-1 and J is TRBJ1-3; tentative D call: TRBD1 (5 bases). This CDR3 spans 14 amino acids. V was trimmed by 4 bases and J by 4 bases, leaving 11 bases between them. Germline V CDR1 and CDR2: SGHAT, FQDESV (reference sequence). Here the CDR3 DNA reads TGTGCCAGCAGCTCAGGGTTGAGCGGAAACACCATATATTTT. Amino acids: CASSSGLSGNTIYF.